This T cell receptor (beta chain) came from a study of neurological immune-mediated disorders. Study-level results: HTLV-1-associated myelopathy had the most TCR clonal expansion, and multiple sclerosis had the least, less than healthy controls.

The authors made cDNA by 5'RACE with 10-nucleotide random UMIs. In every sequencing run, more than 170 million TCR-beta sequences were generated from 15-18 subjects. MiXCR, run by TCRdb on the 5' RACE reads, gives a single entry per CDR3 protein. Of approximately 50,000 distinct CDR3 sequences in the sample, roughly 8.8% are singletons; the top ten hold 1.9%. Time point given: longitudinal time-point 3. The study built unsorted libraries from 2 million PBMCs kept at -80 C. This clonotype was counted many times. Its antigen is undetermined. The CDR3 loop spans 15 amino acids. Germline V gene data show CDR1 as KGHDR and CDR2 as SFDVKD. J was trimmed by 8 bases and V by 4 bases; bases with no gene match: 6.

The source of this sequence is a woman in her thirties or forties in good health. Sequenced input: PBMCs. The genes are TRBV24-1 and TRBJ2-1, with 11 bases lining up with TRBD1. The CDR3 sequence: CATSDTGQGDYEQFF. The CDR3 region has the DNA TGTGCCACCAGTGACACGGGACAGGGGGATTATGAGCAGTTCTTC.